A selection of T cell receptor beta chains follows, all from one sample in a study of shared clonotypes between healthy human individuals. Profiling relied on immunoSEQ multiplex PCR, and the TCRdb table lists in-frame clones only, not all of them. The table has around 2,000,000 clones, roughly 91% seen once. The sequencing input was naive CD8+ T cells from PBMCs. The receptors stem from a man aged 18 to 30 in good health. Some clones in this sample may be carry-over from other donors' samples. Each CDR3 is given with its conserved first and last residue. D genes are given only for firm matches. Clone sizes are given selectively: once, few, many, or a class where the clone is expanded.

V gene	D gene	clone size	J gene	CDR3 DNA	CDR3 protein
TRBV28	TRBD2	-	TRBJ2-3	TGTGCCAGCAGTTTAGCGGGAGACGCAGATACGCAGTATTTT	CASSLAGDADTQYF
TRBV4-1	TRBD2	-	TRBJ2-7	TGCGCCAGCAGCCAAGATTCGGCTTTGAGAACTAGCGGGACTACCTACGAGCAGTACTTC	CASSQDSALRTSGTTYEQYF
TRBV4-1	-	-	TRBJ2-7	TGCGCCAGCAGCCAAGTCCCGGGCAGCCTGGAGGCCTACGAGCAGTACTTC	CASSQVPGSLEAYEQYF
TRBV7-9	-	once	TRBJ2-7	TGTGCCAGCAGCCCGGCCAGCCGAGGTTCCGAGCAGTACTTC	CASSPASRGSEQYF
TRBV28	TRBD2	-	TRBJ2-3	TGTGCCAGCAGCCCCGTCGTCAGGACTAGCGGGAGAGGGGTAAGGACAGATACGCAGTATTTT	CASSPVVRTSGRGVRTDTQYF
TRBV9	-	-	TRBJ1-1	TGTGCCAGCAGCGGCACAGGGAGGTCGGAAACTGAAGCTTTCTTT	CASSGTGRSETEAFF
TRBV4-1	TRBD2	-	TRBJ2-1	TGCGCCAGCAGCCAACCGGGACTAGAGTATGTTGAGCAGTTCTTC	CASSQPGLEYVEQFF
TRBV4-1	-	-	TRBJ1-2	TGCGCCAGCAGTGGAGAGTATGGCTACACCTTC	CASSGEYGYTF
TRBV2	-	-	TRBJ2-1	TGTGCCACCCCGTTTTTAGGGGACGAGCAGTTCTTC	CATPFLGDEQFF
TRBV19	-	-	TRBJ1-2	TGTGCCAGTAGCACGGGACACGTCCTCGGTGGCTACACCTTC	CASSTGHVLGGYTF
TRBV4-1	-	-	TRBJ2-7	TGCGCCAGCAGCCACCTAACAGGGTACGAGCAGTACTTC	CASSHLTGYEQYF
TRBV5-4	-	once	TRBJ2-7	TGTGCCAGCAGCTTAGGGCCACCCTACGAGCAGTACTTC	CASSLGPPYEQYF
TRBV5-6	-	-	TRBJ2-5	TGTGCCAGCAGCTTGGGGCCGGCTGGGGAGACCCAGTACTTC	CASSLGPAGETQYF
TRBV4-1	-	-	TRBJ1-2	TGCGCCAGCAGCCAAGAACCGCGATCCTATGGCTACACCTTC	CASSQEPRSYGYTF
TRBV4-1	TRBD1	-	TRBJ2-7	TGCGCCAGCAGCCAAGAGCCCCGGACAGGCTACGAGCAGTACTTC	CASSQEPRTGYEQYF
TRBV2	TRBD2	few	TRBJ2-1	TGTGCCAGCAGGGGGACTAGCGGGGCGGGAGAGCAGTTCTTC	CASRGTSGAGEQFF
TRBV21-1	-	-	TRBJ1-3	TGTGCCAGCAGCAGGACGGCGTACTCTGGAAACACCATATATTTT	CASSRTAYSGNTIYF
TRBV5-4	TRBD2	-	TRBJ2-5	TGTGCCAGCAGACTGGGACTAGCGGGGAGAGAGACCCAGTACTTC	CASRLGLAGRETQYF
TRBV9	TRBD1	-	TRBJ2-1	TGTGCCAGCAGCGCTATTACAGGGGGCGCTGAGCAGTTCTTC	CASSAITGGAEQFF
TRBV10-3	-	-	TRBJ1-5	TGTGCCATCAGTGAGTCGGGTCCCCGTGATCAGCCCCAGCATTTT	CAISESGPRDQPQHF
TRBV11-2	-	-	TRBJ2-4	TGTGCCAGCAGCTCTAGGGAGAAAAACATTCAGTACTTC	CASSSREKNIQYF
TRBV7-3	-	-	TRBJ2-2	TGTGCCAGCAGCCCTTTCGGAAGCGCCACCGGGGAGCTGTTTTTT	CASSPFGSATGELFF
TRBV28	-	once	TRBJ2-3	TGTGCCAGCAGTTTCCCCACATATCGGGCAGGGGAGACAGATACGCAGTATTTT	CASSFPTYRAGETDTQYF
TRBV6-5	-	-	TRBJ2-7	TGTGCCAGCAGTTACTCGACAGGCGAAGACTCCTACGAGCAGTACTTC	CASSYSTGEDSYEQYF
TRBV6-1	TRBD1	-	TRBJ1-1	TGTGCCAGCAGTCGGACAGGCTGGGGCTCCACTGAAGCTTTCTTT	CASSRTGWGSTEAFF
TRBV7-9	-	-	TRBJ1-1	TGTGCCAGCAGCTTCAGTCTCGGTGGGAACACTGAAGCTTTCTTT	CASSFSLGGNTEAFF
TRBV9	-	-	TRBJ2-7	TGTGCCAGCAGCCCTTTGGGTAGTCACTCCTACGAGCAGTACTTC	CASSPLGSHSYEQYF